Given below is one TCR beta chain in context. Its cognate antigen is unknown. Profiling relied on immunoSEQ multiplex PCR, and the TCRdb table lists in-frame clones only, not all of them. The data contain 70,000 to 75,000 clones, 87% of them singletons. This CDR3 has 14 residues. The V and J ends lost 1 base and 7 bases respectively, with 12 bases between them. The germline CDR1 and CDR2 sequences are SGHKS and YYEKEE (reference sequence). The data stem from a study of T cell responses to AZD1222 COVID-19 vaccine. Study-wide results and caveats: Baseline seropositivity characterized only a handful of AZD1222 recipients. The CD4 TCRs associated with vaccination extended across spike and predominated at 160-218 and 743-854.

Second-dose schedules of about 4 or about 12 weeks were combined. V gene TRBV5-5 combines with J gene TRBJ1-5; D uncertain. Sample: peripheral blood, taken 28 days after the second AZD1222 dose. The sequence came from an adult who received the AZD1222 COVID-19 vaccine. CDR3 in DNA: TGTGCCAGCAGCTTGATGGAGAGTGGGCAGCCCCAGCATTTT. Its protein is CASSLMESGQPQHF.